This T cell receptor beta chain was retrieved from a study of CD8 T cells in ankylosing spondylitis. General observations from the study: About 8 highly homologous variants made up a TCR beta motif, and this motif appeared characteristic of ankylosing spondylitis blood.

Trimming pared 3 bases from V and 4 bases from J, leaving 12 bases between. This CDR3 has 14 residues. The germline V gene has CDR1 MGHDK and CDR2 SYGVNS. As for this clonotype: Its antigen is currently unknown.

TCRdb reanalysed the 5' RACE reads using MiXCR and keeps one entry per CDR3 protein. The data contain about 540,000 distinct CDR3 sequences, roughly 13% of them singletons. The sequence was collected from a male donor with ankylosing spondylitis. V gene TRBV25-1 combines with J gene TRBJ1-2, with D possibly being TRBD1 (5 bases). The sequenced sample was blood, either unsorted or a sorted T cell fraction (not recorded which). As DNA, the CDR3 is TGTGCCAGCAGTGACCACGGGGCAAGCTATGGCTACACCTTC. Protein product: CASSDHGASYGYTF.